This TCR beta chain was recovered during a study of shared clonotypes between healthy human individuals. Background on the study: Per donor, CD8 memory used one plate, CD8 naive used two, CD4 memory used three and CD4 naive used three.

Findings and limits, study-wide: Estimated clonotype richness was generally higher in naive than memory subsets.

Assay runs were performed at deep level. Repertoires were generated with immunoSEQ multiplex PCR, while TCRdb's copy carries only in-frame clones and drops some. The sample holds about 2,200,000 clones, roughly 91% seen once. For this clone: Its antigen is currently unknown.

Germline V gene data show CDR1 as MDHEN and CDR2 as SYDVKM. The V end was cut by 1 base, the J end by 6 bases, with 16 bases between. The CDR3 is 15 residues long. CD8 cells classed as naive were CD45RO-negative and positively selected for CCR7, excluding terminally differentiated effector memory CD45RA+ cells. The chain has TRBV28 and TRBJ2-7; D might be TRBD2 (7 bases). This TCR was recovered from a man aged 18-30 years in good health. Some clones in this sample may be carry-over from other donors' samples. What was sequenced was naive CD8+ T cells from PBMCs. The CDR3 region is CASSLSAGAGGEQYF. The CDR3 DNA is TGTGCCAGCAGTTTATCGGCGGGGGCAGGTGGCGAGCAGTACTTC.